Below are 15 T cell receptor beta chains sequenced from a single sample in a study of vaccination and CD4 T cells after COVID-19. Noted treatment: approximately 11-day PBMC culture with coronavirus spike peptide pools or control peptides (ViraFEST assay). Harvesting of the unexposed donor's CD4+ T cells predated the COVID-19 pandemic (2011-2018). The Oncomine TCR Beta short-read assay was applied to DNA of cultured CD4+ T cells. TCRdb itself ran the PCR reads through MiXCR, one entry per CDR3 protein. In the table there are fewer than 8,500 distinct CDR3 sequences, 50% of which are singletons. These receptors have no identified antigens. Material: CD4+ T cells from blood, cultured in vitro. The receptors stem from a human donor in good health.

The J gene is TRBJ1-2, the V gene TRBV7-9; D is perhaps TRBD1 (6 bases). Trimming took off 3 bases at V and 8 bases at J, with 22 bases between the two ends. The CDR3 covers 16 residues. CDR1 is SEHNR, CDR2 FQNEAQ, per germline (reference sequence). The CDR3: CASSFSDWTVFEGYTF. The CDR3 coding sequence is TGTGCCAGCAGCTTTAGTGATTGGACAGTTTTCGAGGGCTACACCTTC.

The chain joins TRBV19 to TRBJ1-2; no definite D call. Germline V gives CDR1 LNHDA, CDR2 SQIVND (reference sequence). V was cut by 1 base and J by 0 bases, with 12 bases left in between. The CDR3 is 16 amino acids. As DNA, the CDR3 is TGTGCCAGTAGTATAGGGGCGGCAGGACCTAACTATGGCTACACCTTC. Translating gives CASSIGAAGPNYGYTF. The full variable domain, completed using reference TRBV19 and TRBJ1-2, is DGGITQSPKYLFRKEGQNVTLSCEQNLNHDAMYWYRQDPGQGLRLIYYSQIVNDFQKGDIAEGYSVSREKKESFPLTVTSAQKNPTAFYLCASSIGAAGPNYGYTFGSGTRLTVV.

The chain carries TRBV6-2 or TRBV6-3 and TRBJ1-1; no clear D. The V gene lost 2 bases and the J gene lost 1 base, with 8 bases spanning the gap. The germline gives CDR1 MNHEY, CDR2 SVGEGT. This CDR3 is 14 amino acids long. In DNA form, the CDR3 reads TGTGCCAGCAGTTACGAGGGAGGGAACACTGAAGCTTTCTTT. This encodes CASSYEGGNTEAFF.

In nucleotides, the CDR3 is TGTGCCATCACCTTAACAGGGAACACTGAAGCTTTCTTT. Encoded protein: CAITLTGNTEAFF. V gene TRBV10-3 combines with J gene TRBJ1-1, with D maybe TRBD1 (5 bases). V lost 7 bases and J 1 base, leaving 10 bases between the germline ends. The CDR3 consists of 13 residues. Germline V lookup: CDR1 ENHRY, CDR2 SYGVKD.

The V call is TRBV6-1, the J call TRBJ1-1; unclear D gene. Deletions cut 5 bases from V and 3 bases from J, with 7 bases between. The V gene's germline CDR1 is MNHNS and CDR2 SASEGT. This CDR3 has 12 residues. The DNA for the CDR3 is TGTGCCAGCAGTAACAGATACACTGAAGCTTTCTTT. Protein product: CASSNRYTEAFF.

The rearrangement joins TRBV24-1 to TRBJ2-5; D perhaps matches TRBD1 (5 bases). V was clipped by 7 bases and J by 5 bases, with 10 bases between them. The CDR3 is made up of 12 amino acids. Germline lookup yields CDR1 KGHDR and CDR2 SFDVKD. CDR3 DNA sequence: TGTGCCACCAGCAGGGAAGGGGAGACCCAGTACTTC. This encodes CATSREGETQYF.

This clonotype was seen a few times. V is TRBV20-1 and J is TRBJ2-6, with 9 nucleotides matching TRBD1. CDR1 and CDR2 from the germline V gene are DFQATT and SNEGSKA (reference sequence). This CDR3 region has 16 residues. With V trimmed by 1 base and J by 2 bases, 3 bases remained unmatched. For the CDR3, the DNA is TGCAGTGCTAGAGGGACAGGGGTGACTGGGGCCAACGTCCTGACTTTC. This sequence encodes CSARGTGVTGANVLTF.

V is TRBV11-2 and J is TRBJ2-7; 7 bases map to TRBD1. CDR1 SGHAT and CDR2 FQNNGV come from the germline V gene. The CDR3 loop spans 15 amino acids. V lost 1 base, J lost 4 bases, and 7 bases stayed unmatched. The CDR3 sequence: CASSLATGLRYEQYF. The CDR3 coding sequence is TGTGCCAGCAGCTTAGCGACAGGGTTAAGATACGAGCAGTACTTC.

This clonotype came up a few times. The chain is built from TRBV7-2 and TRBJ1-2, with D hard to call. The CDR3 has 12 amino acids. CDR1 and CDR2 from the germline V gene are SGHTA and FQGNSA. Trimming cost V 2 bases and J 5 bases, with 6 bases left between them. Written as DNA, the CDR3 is TGTGCCAGCAGCTTACCGGGGTATGGCTACACCTTC. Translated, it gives CASSLPGYGYTF.

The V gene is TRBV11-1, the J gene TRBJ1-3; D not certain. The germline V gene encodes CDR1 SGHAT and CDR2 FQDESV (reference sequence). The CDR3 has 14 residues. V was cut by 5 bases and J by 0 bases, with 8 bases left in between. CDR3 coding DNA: TGTGCCAGCAGCGGACTACGCTCTGGAAACACCATATATTTT. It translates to CASSGLRSGNTIYF.

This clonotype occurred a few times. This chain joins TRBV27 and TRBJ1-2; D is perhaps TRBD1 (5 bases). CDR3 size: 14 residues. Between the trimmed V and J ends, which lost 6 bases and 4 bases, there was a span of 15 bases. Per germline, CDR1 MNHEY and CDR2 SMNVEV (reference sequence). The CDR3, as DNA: TGTGCCAGCAGCCTCAGGGTCCCGGGCTATGGCTACACCTTC. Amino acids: CASSLRVPGYGYTF.

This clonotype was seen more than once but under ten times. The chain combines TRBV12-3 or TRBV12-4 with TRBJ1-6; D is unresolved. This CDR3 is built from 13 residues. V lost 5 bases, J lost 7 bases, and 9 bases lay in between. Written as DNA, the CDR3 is TGTGCCAGCAGTCGGAGTGGGAATTCACCCCTCCACTTT. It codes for CASSRSGNSPLHF.

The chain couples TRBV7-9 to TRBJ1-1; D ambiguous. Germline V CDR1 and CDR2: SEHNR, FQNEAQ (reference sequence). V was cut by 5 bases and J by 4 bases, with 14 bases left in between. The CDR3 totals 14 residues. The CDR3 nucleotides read TGTGCCAGCAGCCATGACACCCGAAGCACTGAAGCTTTCTTT. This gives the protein CASSHDTRSTEAFF.

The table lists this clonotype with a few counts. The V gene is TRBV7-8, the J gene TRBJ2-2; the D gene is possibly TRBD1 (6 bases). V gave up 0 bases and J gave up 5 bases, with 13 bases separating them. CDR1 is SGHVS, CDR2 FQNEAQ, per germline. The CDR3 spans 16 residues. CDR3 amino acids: CASSLARTQGTGELFF. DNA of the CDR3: TGTGCCAGCAGCTTAGCGCGCACTCAGGGGACCGGGGAGCTGTTTTTT.

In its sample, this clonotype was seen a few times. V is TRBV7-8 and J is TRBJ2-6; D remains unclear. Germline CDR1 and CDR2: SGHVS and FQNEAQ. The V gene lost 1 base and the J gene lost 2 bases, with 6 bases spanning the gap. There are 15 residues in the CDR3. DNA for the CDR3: TGTGCCAGCAGCTTAGGGATCCCTGGGGCCAACGTCCTGACTTTC. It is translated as CASSLGIPGANVLTF.